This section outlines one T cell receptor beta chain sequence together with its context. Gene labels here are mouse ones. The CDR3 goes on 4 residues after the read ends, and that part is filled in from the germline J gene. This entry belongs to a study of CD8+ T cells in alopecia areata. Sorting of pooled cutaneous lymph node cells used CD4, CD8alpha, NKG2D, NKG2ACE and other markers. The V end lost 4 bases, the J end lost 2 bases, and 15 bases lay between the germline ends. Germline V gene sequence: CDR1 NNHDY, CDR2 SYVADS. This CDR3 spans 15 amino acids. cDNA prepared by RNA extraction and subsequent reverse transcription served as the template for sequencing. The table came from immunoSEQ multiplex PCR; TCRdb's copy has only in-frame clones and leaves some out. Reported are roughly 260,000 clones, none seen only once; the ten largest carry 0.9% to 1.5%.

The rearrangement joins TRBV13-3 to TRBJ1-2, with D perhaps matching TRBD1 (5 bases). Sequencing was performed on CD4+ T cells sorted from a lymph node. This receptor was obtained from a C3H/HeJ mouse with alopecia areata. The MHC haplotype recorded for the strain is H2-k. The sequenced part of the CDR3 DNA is TGTGCCAGCAGTTTAAGACGACAGTCGAACTCC. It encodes CASSLRRQSNS. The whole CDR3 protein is CASSLRRQSNSDYTF.